This T cell receptor beta chain was identified during a study of shared clonotypes between healthy human individuals. The CDR3 is 13 residues long. Germline CDR1 SGHDN, CDR2 FVKESK. Trimming stripped 1 base from V and 3 bases from J, with 7 bases between. Profiling relied on immunoSEQ multiplex PCR, and the TCRdb table lists in-frame clones only, not all of them. Of 1.6 million or so clones in the sample, approximately 96% were seen once. The rearrangement joins TRBV14 to TRBJ2-7; D gene uncertain. The sequence derives from a man aged 30 to 39 in good health. The sequenced sample was naive CD4+ T cells sorted from blood. The subset here: CD45RA+ positively selected. The DNA of the CDR3 is TGTGCCAGCAGCCAAGTCACGAACTACGAGCAGTACTTC. Residues: CASSQVTNYEQYF.